One and the same sample provided the 7 T cell receptor beta chains below, sequenced in a study of control samples from healthy donors and cancer patients. The repertoire was sequenced with immunoSEQ multiplex PCR; TCRdb's copy has only in-frame clones and lacks some. This sample has some 82,000 clones, with 65% to 90% found just once. The sequenced material came from PBMCs. The receptors originated from a man in his fifties or sixties with head and neck cancer.

The V gene is TRBV30, the J gene TRBJ2-1; D remains ambiguous. The germline CDR1 and CDR2 sequences are GTSNPN and SVGIG (reference sequence). Trimming removed 0 bases from V and 7 bases from J, with 4 bases in between. The CDR3 totals 11 residues. For the CDR3, the DNA is TGTGCCTGGAGTGTATTGAATGAGCAGTTCTTC. Its translation: CAWSVLNEQFF.

This chain uses TRBV27 with TRBJ2-2, with unresolved D. This CDR3 contains 12 residues. The germline CDR1 and CDR2 sequences are MNHEY and SMNVEV (reference sequence). The germline V and J ends were trimmed by 4 bases and 3 bases, with 3 bases remaining between them. CDR3: CASSYYTGELFF. The CDR3 region has the DNA TGTGCCAGCAGTTACTACACCGGGGAGCTGTTTTTT.

Only one count was recorded for this clone. The V gene is TRBV28, the J gene TRBJ2-7; TRBD2 matches 11 bases. The trim removed 3 bases at V and 3 bases at J, leaving 7 bases unmatched. The germline V gene has CDR1 MDHEN and CDR2 SYDVKM. This CDR3 has 16 residues. CDR3 region: CASSFPLAGDYYEQYF. The CDR3 DNA reads TGTGCCAGCAGTTTCCCACTAGCGGGAGATTACTACGAGCAGTACTTC.

This chain links TRBV5-8 with TRBJ2-7; D call uncertain. Germline CDR1 and CDR2: SGHTS and YDEGEE. V was pared by 0 bases and J by 1 base, with 11 bases between. This CDR3 comprises 15 residues. CDR3 residues: CASSLGAGLSYEQYF. The CDR3 DNA sequence: TGTGCCAGCAGCTTGGGTGCCGGGTTATCCTACGAGCAGTACTTC.

J is TRBJ1-2 and V is TRBV6-5; D may be TRBD1 (5 bases). V was shortened by 0 bases and J by 1 base, with 12 bases between the two germline ends. Per germline, CDR1 MNHEY and CDR2 SVGAGI. This CDR3 region has 16 residues. This CDR3 reads CASSYSIARVNYGYTF. CDR3 in DNA: TGTGCCAGCAGTTACTCGATTGCCAGGGTTAACTATGGCTACACCTTC.

This clone came up a few times. This rearrangement joins TRBV15 to TRBJ1-1; D not resolved. Looked up from germline, CDR1 is LNHNV and CDR2 is YYDKDF (reference sequence). The CDR3 is made up of 13 amino acids. V dropped 6 bases and J dropped 8 bases, with 16 bases sitting between them. CDR3 protein: CATSWKTREEAFF. The CDR3 nucleotides are TGTGCCACCAGTTGGAAGACGCGGGAAGAAGCTTTCTTT.

This sequence joins TRBV7-9 and TRBJ1-6; no firm D call. The germline V gene encodes CDR1 SEHNR and CDR2 FQNEAQ (reference sequence). CDR3 length equals 15 residues. Trimming shortened V by 4 bases and J by 7 bases, and 14 bases separated the two germline ends. The CDR3, as DNA: TGTGCCAGCAGCTCGTTCCGAGGCCGGAATTCACCCCTCCACTTT. Protein: CASSSFRGRNSPLHF.